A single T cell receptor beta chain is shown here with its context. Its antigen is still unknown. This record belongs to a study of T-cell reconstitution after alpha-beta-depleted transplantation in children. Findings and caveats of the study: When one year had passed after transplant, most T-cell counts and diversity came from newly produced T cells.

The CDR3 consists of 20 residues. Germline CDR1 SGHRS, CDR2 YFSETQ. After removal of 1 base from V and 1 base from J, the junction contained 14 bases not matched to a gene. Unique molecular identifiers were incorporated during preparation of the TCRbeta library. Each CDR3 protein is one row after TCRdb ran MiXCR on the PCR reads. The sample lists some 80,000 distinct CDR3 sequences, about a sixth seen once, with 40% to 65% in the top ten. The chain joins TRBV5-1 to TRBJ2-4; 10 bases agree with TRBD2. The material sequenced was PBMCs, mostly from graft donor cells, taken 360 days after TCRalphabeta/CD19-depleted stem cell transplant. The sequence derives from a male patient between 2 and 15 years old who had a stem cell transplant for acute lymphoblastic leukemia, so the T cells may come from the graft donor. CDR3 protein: CASSLSRASGSPGAKNIQYF. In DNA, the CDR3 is TGCGCCAGCAGCTTGTCACGGGCTAGCGGGAGTCCCGGGGCCAAAAACATTCAGTACTTC.